The clone carrying this T cell receptor beta chain was seen repeatedly, ten times or more. This specimen comes from a study of breast tumors, draining lymph nodes, adjacent tissues. The lymph nodes were axillary draining lymph nodes from breast cancer patients. One entry per CDR3 protein, called by TCRdb with MiXCR from the multiplex PCR reads. In the table there are around 170,000 distinct CDR3 sequences, roughly 30% of which are singletons. V was clipped by 3 bases and J by 7 bases; unmatched bases: 10. The CDR3 is made up of 16 amino acids. Germline CDR1 reads MNHEY; CDR2 reads SMNVEV (reference sequence).

The chain has TRBV27 and TRBJ2-3; TRBD1 matches 10 bases. The sequence was obtained from a female donor with breast cancer. Some clones in this sample may be carry-over from other donors' samples. Sequenced: axillary lymph node tissue. The CDR3 is CASSFLGTGEQNTQYF. The CDR3, as DNA: TGTGCCAGCAGTTTCCTCGGGACAGGGGAACAGAATACGCAGTATTTT.